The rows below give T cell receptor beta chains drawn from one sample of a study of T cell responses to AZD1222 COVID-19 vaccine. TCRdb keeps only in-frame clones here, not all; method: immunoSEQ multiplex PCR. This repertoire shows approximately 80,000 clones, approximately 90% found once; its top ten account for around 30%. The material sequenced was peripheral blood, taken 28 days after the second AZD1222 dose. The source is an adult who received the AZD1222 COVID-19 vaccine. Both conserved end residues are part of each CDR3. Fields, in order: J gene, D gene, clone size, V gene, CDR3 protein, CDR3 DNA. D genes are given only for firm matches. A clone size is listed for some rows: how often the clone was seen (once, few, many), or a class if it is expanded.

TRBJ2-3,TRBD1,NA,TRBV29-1,CSVDRVADTQYF,TGCAGCGTAGACAGGGTGGCGGATACGCAGTATTTT
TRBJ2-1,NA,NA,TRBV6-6,CASSEIAEQFF,TGTGCCAGCAGTGAAATAGCTGAGCAGTTCTTC
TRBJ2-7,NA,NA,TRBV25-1,CASSEFGTAARFEQYF,TGTGCCAGCAGTGAATTTGGGACTGCTGCACGGTTCGAGCAGTACTTC
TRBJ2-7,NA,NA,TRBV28,CASSSGSSYEQYF,TGTGCCAGCAGTTCAGGAAGCTCCTACGAGCAGTACTTC
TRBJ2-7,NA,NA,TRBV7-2,CASSLAPGPYEQYF,TGTGCCAGCAGCTTAGCGCCGGGCCCCTACGAGCAGTACTTC
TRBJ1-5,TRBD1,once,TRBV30,CAWSAGQGGQPQHF,TGTGCCTGGAGTGCGGGACAGGGTGGTCAGCCCCAGCATTTT
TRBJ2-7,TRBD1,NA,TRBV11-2,CASSRTGGPWEQYF,TGTGCCAGCAGCCGCACAGGGGGCCCCTGGGAGCAGTACTTC
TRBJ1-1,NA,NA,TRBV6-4,CASKPSTVNTEAFF,TGTGCCAGCAAACCATCGACAGTTAACACTGAAGCTTTCTTT
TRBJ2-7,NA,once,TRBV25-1,CASHNGEETSYEQYF,TGTGCCAGCCATAACGGAGAGGAGACCTCCTACGAGCAGTACTTC
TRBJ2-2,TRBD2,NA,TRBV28,CASRTFRREDAGELFF,TGTGCCAGCAGGACTTTCAGGCGGGAGGATGCCGGGGAGCTGTTTTTT
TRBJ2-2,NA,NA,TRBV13,CASSPSHTGELFF,TGTGCCAGCAGCCCCTCACACACCGGGGAGCTGTTTTTT
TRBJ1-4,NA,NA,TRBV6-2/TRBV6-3,CASSYQGSDEKLFF,TGTGCCAGCAGTTACCAAGGGAGTGATGAAAAACTGTTTTTT
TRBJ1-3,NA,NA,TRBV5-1,CASSLEGMSSGNTIYF,TGCGCCAGCAGCTTGGAGGGGATGTCCTCTGGAAACACCATATATTTT
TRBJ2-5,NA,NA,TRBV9,CASSGSSGGETQYF,TGTGCCAGCAGCGGATCCTCAGGGGGGGAGACCCAGTACTTC
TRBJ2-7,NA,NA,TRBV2,CASSGESSSYEQYF,TGTGCCAGCAGTGGCGAGTCTTCCTCCTACGAGCAGTACTTC
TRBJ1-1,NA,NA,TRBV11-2,CASSLVIPPPGYQYIEAFF,TGTGCCAGCAGCTTAGTAATCCCCCCCCCGGGGTACCAGTATATAGAAGCTTTCTTT
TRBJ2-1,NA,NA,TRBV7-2,CASSFGGTPHNEQFF,TGTGCCAGCAGCTTCGGGGGAACTCCCCACAATGAGCAGTTCTTC
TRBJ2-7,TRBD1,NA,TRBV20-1,CSASRQGAFYEQYF,TGCAGTGCTAGTAGACAGGGGGCTTTCTACGAGCAGTACTTC
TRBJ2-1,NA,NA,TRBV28,CASSSSAGRGEQFF,TGTGCCAGCAGTAGTTCCGCGGGAAGGGGTGAGCAGTTCTTC
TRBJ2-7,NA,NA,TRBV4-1,CASSQQDFLPTQYEQYF,TGCGCCAGCAGCCAGCAGGACTTCCTACCGACTCAATACGAGCAGTACTTC
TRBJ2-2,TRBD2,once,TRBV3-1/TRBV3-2,CASSPRDYNTGELFF,TGTGCCAGCAGCCCTAGGGACTACAACACCGGGGAGCTGTTTTTT
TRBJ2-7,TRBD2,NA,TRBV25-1,CASSDATSGSYEQYF,TGTGCCAGCAGTGATGCGACTAGCGGGAGCTACGAGCAGTACTTC
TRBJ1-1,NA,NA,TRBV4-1,CASSQDPRAGSGMNTEAFF,TGCGCCAGCAGCCAAGATCCCCGAGCAGGGTCGGGGATGAACACTGAAGCTTTCTTT
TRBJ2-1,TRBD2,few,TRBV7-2,CAGKYSGTYNEQFF,TGTGCCGGGAAGTATAGCGGGACCTACAATGAGCAGTTCTTC
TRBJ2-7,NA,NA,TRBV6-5,CASSYGPSAEQYF,TGTGCCAGCAGTTACGGACCCTCTGCCGAGCAGTACTTC
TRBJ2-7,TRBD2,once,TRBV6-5,CASSIRTSGKYEQYF,TGTGCCAGCAGCATTAGGACTAGCGGGAAGTACGAGCAGTACTTC